The text below deals with one T cell receptor beta chain. The sample originates from a study of blood T cell repertoires in COVID-19. Study background: COVID-19 samples from acute and convalescent phases originated in the United States, Italy and Spain. Sample material is recorded as cDNA or gDNA derived from T cells, B-cell-depleted T cells, or PBMCs.

Trimming stripped 1 base from V and 2 bases from J, with 12 bases between. The length of the CDR3 is 16 residues. The germline gives CDR1 LGHDT, CDR2 YNNKEL (reference sequence). TCRdb's table, derived via immunoSEQ multiplex PCR, lists solely in-frame clones and lacks some. The table includes about 81,000 clones, over 70% detected once. This chain links TRBV3-1 (or the pseudogene TRBV3-2) with TRBJ1-5, with D unclear. This TCR was sampled from a woman between 45 and 60 years old with acute or convalescent COVID-19. The sample was peripheral blood. The CDR3 loop reads CASSQGPAGGNQPQHF. The CDR3, as DNA: TGTGCCAGCAGCCAAGGCCCCGCCGGGGGCAATCAGCCCCAGCATTTT.